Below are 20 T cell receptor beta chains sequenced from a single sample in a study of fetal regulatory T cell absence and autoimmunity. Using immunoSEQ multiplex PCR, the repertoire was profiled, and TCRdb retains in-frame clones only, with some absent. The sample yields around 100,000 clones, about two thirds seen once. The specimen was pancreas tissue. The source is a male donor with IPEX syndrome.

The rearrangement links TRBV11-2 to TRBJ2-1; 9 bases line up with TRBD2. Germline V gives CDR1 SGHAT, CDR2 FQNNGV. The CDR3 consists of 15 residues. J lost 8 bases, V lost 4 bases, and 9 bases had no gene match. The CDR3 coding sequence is TGTGCCAGCAGCTCCATAGCGGGAGATCCATATGAGCAGTTCTTC. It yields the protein CASSSIAGDPYEQFF.

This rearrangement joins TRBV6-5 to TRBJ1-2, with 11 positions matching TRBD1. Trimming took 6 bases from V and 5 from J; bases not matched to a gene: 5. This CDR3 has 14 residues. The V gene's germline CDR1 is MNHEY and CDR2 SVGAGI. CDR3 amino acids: CASSRGTGGYGYTF. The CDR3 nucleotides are TGTGCCAGCAGCCGCGGGACAGGGGGTTATGGCTACACCTTC.

The CDR3 nucleotides read TGTGCCAGCAGCTTACCGCGGGGGACGACAGATACGCAGTATTTT. Protein product: CASSLPRGTTDTQYF. This chain connects TRBV11-2 to TRBJ2-3; the match to TRBD2 covers 7 bases. CDR3 length: 15 residues. In germline, CDR1 is SGHAT, CDR2 FQNNGV. V lost 2 bases to trimming and J lost 3 bases; unmatched junction nucleotides: 5.

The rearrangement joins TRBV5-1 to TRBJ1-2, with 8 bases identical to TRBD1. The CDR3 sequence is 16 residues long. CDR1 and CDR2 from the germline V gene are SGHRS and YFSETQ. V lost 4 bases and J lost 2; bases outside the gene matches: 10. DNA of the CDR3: TGCGCCAGCAGCATGGAGGCAGGGGGCTACAACTATGGCTACACCTTC. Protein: CASSMEAGGYNYGYTF.

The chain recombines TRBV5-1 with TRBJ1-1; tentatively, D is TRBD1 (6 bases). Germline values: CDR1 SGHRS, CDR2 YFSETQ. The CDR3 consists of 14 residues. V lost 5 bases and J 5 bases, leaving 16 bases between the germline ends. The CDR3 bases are TGCGCCAGCAGGTTGTCAGGGGAAGGGACTGAAGCTTTCTTT. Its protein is CASRLSGEGTEAFF.

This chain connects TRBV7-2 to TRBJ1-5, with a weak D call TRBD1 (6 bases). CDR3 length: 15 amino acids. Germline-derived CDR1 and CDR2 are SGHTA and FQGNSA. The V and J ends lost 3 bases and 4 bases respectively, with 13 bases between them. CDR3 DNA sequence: TGTGCCAGCAGCTTCGGGACAATGCGGAATCAGCCCCAGCATTTT. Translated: CASSFGTMRNQPQHF. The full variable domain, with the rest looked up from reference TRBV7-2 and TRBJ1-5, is GAGVSQSPSNKVTEKGKDVELRCDPISGHTALYWYRQSLGQGLEFLIYFQGNSAPDKSGLPSDRFSAERTGGSVSTLTIQRTQQEDSAVYLCASSFGTMRNQPQHFGDGTRLSIL.

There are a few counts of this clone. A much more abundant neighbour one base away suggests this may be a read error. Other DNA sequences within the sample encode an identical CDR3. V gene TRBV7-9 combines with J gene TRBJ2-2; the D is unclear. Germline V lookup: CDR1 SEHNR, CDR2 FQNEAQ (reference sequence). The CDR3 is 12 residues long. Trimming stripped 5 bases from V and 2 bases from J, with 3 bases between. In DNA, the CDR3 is TGTGCCAGCAGCCTCAACACCGGGGAGCTGTTTTTT. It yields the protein CASSLNTGELFF.

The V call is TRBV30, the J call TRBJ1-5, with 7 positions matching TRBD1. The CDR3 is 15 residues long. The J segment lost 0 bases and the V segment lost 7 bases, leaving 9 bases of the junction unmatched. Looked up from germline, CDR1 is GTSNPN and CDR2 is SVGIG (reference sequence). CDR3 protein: CAFGTEHYSNQPQHF. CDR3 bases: TGTGCCTTTGGGACAGAGCATTATAGCAATCAGCCCCAGCATTTT.

The CDR3 loop reads CASRQGANEKLFF. The CDR3 DNA is TGTGCCAGCAGACAGGGGGCGAATGAAAAACTGTTTTTT. J is TRBJ1-4 and V is TRBV6-6; 9 positions agree with TRBD1. The ends lost 6 bases at V and 5 bases at J; junction bases unmatched: 1. CDR1 and CDR2 (germline): MNHNY, SVGAGI (reference sequence). This CDR3 spans 13 amino acids.

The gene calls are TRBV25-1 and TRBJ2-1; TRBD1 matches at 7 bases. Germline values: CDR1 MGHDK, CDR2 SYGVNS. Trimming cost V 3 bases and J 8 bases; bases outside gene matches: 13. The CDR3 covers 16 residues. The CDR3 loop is CASSETGTVQLDEQFF. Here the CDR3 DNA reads TGTGCCAGCAGTGAGACCGGGACAGTGCAATTGGATGAGCAGTTCTTC.

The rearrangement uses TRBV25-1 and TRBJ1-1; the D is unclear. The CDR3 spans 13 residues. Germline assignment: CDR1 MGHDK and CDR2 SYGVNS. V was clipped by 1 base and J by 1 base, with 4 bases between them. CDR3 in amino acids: CASSESGNTEAFF. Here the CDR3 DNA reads TGTGCCAGCAGTGAATCCGGGAACACTGAAGCTTTCTTT.

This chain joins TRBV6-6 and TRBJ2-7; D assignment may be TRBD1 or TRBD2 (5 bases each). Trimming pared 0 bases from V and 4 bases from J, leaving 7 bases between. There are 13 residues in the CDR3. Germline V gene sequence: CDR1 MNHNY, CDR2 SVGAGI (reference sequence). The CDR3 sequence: CASSYSRGYEQYF. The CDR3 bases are TGTGCCAGCAGTTACTCGAGGGGTTACGAGCAGTACTTC.

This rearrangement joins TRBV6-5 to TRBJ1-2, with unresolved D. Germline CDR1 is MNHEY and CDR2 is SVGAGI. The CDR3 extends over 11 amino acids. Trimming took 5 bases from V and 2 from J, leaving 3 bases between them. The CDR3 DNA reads TGTGCCAGCAGTGACAACTATGGCTACACCTTC. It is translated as CASSDNYGYTF.

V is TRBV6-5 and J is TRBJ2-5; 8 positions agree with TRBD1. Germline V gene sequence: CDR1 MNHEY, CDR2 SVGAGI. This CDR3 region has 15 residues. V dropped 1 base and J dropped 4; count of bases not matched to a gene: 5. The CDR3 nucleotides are TGTGCCAGCAGTTACTGGGGCAGGGGGCGAGAGACCCAGTACTTC. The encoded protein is CASSYWGRGRETQYF.

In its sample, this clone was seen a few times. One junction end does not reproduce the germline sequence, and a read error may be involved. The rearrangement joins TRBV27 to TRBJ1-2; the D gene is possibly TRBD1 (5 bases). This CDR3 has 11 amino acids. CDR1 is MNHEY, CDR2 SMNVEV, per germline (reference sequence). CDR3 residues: CASGFWGGYTF. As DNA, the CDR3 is TGTGCCAGCGGTTTCTGGGGCGGCTACACCTTC.

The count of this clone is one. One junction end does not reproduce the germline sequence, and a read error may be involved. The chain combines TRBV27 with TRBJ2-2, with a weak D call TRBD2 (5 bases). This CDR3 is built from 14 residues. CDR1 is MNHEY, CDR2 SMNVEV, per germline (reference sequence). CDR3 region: CASSLSLKHRGAVF. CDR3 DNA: TGTGCCAGCAGTTTATCGTTAAAGCACCGGGGAGCTGTTTTT.

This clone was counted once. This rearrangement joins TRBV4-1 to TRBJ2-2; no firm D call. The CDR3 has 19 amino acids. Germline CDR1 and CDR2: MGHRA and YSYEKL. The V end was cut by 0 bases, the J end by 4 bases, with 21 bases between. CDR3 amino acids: CASSQDRFRVVTSTGELFF. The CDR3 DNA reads TGCGCCAGCAGCCAAGATCGATTCCGTGTCGTCACCTCCACCGGGGAGCTGTTTTTT.

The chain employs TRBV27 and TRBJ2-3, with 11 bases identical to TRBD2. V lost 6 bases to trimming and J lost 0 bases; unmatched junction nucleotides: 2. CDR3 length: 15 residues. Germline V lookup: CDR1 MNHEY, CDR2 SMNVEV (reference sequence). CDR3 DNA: TGTGCCAGCAGAATAGCGGGGGGGAGCACAGATACGCAGTATTTT. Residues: CASRIAGGSTDTQYF.

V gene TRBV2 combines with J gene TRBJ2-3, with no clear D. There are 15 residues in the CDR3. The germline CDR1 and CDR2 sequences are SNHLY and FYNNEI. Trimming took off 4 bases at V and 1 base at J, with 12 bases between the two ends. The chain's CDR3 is CASSGKETGTDTQYF. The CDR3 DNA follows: TGTGCCAGCAGTGGTAAAGAGACCGGCACAGATACGCAGTATTTT.

The CDR3 region has the DNA TGCGCCAGCAGCCAAGCCCTCGGGGGGGCGGGAGAGACCCAGTACTTC. It codes for CASSQALGGAGETQYF. The V gene is TRBV4-1, the J gene TRBJ2-5, with 8 bases aligning to TRBD2. The CDR3 has 16 amino acids. Germline CDR1 MGHRA, CDR2 YSYEKL. Losses at the gene ends were 1 base for V and 4 bases for J; bases not matched to a gene: 8.